The rows below give T cell receptor beta chains drawn from one sample of a study of blood T cell repertoires in COVID-19. TCRdb's copy holds only in-frame clones and misses some; the assay was immunoSEQ multiplex PCR. The data hold about 330,000 clones, with roughly nine tenths observed a single time. Sequencing was done on a sample of peripheral blood. These receptors all come from a man between 18 and 29 years old who had recovered from COVID-19. Both conserved end residues are part of each CDR3. The D gene is left open where the match is weak. The size of a clone is reported for some rows only, either as once, few or many, or as a class for expanded clones.

>.|14|.|TRBV5-1|TRBJ2-7
CASSPAGFTYEQYF
TGCGCCAGCAGCCCAGCGGGCTTTACCTACGAGCAGTACTTC
>.|12|.|TRBV28|TRBJ1-2
CASSSTDYGYTF
TGTGCCAGCAGTTCAACAGACTATGGCTACACCTTC
>.|15|.|TRBV11-2|TRBJ1-2
CASSLVVGGEDGYTF
TGTGCCAGCAGCTTAGTGGTCGGAGGGGAGGATGGCTACACCTTC
>.|15|once|TRBV19|TRBJ2-7
CASSGARLGSYEQYF
TGTGCCAGTAGTGGGGCGCGGCTCGGCTCCTACGAGCAGTACTTC
>.|13|.|TRBV10-1|TRBJ1-1
CASSPAAGTEAFF
TGCGCCAGCAGTCCGGCTGCGGGGACTGAAGCTTTCTTT
>TRBD2|14|.|TRBV7-8|TRBJ2-7
CASSLGTGGGEQYF
TGTGCCAGCAGCTTAGGTACGGGAGGAGGCGAGCAGTACTTC
>.|14|.|TRBV9|TRBJ1-2
CASSGLGGGDGYTF
TGTGCCAGCAGCGGGCTGGGAGGGGGAGATGGCTACACCTTC
>TRBD1|14|.|TRBV27|TRBJ1-2
CASSLRTGNYGYTF
TGTGCCAGCAGCCTTCGGACAGGGAACTATGGCTACACCTTC
>TRBD1|14|.|TRBV6-5|TRBJ1-4
CASSRQGQREKLFF
TGTGCCAGCAGTCGACAGGGGCAGAGGGAAAAACTGTTTTTT
>.|14|.|TRBV7-8|TRBJ2-7
CASSEPRSRSEQYF
TGTGCCAGCAGCGAGCCGCGCAGTAGGAGCGAGCAGTACTTC
>TRBD2|15|.|TRBV7-7|TRBJ2-3
CASSPGGGYTDTQYF
TGTGCTAGCAGCCCCGGGGGGGGATACACAGATACGCAGTATTTT
>TRBD1|15|.|TRBV4-1|TRBJ2-5
CASSRQGVVQETQYF
TGCGCCAGCAGCCGACAGGGAGTTGTCCAAGAGACCCAGTACTTC
>TRBD1|15|.|TRBV5-1|TRBJ2-7
CASSLGDRDPYEQYF
TGCGCCAGCAGCTTGGGGGACAGGGACCCCTACGAGCAGTACTTC
>TRBD1|13|.|TRBV27|TRBJ1-1
CASRDRLNTEAFF
TGTGCCAGCCGGGACAGACTGAACACTGAAGCTTTCTTT
>.|13|.|TRBV19|TRBJ2-5
CASSYQGQETQYF
TGTGCCAGTAGTTATCAGGGTCAAGAGACCCAGTACTTC
>.|15|.|TRBV7-9|TRBJ2-3
CASSQGLVLTDTQYF
TGTGCCAGCAGCCAAGGACTGGTTCTCACAGATACGCAGTATTTT
>.|13|.|TRBV18|TRBJ2-7
CASSLRQPDEQYF
TGTGCCAGCTCACTTCGACAGCCTGATGAGCAGTACTTC
>.|15|.|TRBV18|TRBJ1-5
CASSPSGGSDQPQHF
TGTGCCAGCTCACCATCGGGGGGGTCGGATCAGCCCCAGCATTTT
>.|15|.|TRBV9|TRBJ2-6
CASSSSGGSLSVLTF
TGTGCCAGCAGCTCATCTGGGGGCTCTCTCTCAGTCCTGACTTTC
>TRBD2|17|.|TRBV7-2|TRBJ2-1
CASSLGVAGPVRDEQFF
TGTGCCAGCAGCCTTGGGGTAGCGGGGCCGGTCAGGGATGAGCAGTTCTTC
>.|15|.|TRBV3-1/TRBV3-2|TRBJ2-4
CASSQPRREKNIQYF
TGTGCCAGCAGCCAACCCAGACGGGAGAAAAACATTCAGTACTTC
>.|16|.|TRBV13|TRBJ2-6
CASSLGHKWGANVLTF
TGTGCCAGCAGCTTGGGACATAAGTGGGGGGCCAACGTCCTGACTTTC
>.|16|.|TRBV27|TRBJ2-7
CASSLTVVSWAHEQYF
TGTGCCAGCAGTTTAACGGTGGTCTCCTGGGCCCACGAGCAGTACTTC
>.|15|.|TRBV5-1|TRBJ1-2
CASSHPAGANYGYTF
TGCGCCAGCAGCCACCCCGCGGGCGCTAACTATGGCTACACCTTC
>.|18|.|TRBV5-1|TRBJ2-2
CASSLGVGATANTGELFF
TGCGCCAGCAGCTTGGGAGTGGGGGCGACCGCGAACACCGGGGAGCTGTTTTTT
>TRBD1|15|.|TRBV3-1/TRBV3-2|TRBJ1-2
CASSQQGAGPNGYTF
TGTGCCAGCAGTCAACAGGGGGCAGGACCCAATGGCTACACCTTC
>.|16|.|TRBV3-1/TRBV3-2|TRBJ2-1
CASSQVVFSSYNEQFF
TGTGCCAGCAGCCAAGTTGTATTCAGCTCCTACAATGAGCAGTTCTTC
>.|14|.|TRBV18|TRBJ1-1
CASSPQNRNTEAFF
TGTGCCAGCTCACCACAAAATAGGAACACTGAAGCTTTCTTT
>.|15|once|TRBV5-1|TRBJ2-2
CASSLSTVNTGELFF
TGCGCCAGCAGCTTGTCGACAGTGAACACCGGGGAGCTGTTTTTT
>TRBD1|16|few|TRBV10-3|TRBJ1-6
CATGQGAGSYNSPLHF
TGTGCCACCGGACAGGGGGCTGGCTCCTATAATTCACCCCTCCACTTT
>TRBD2|15|.|TRBV9|TRBJ2-7
CASSVTSGSRSEQYF
TGTGCCAGCAGCGTGACTAGCGGGTCTCGGTCCGAGCAGTACTTC
>.|15|.|TRBV11-2|TRBJ1-3
CASSPWGADRDTIYF
TGTGCCAGCAGCCCTTGGGGAGCGGACCGGGACACCATATATTTT
>.|13|.|TRBV9|TRBJ2-3
CASSVEGVDTQYF
TGTGCCAGCAGCGTAGAGGGGGTAGATACGCAGTATTTT
>TRBD1|14|.|TRBV29-1|TRBJ1-6
CSVGDSSYNSPLHF
TGCAGCGTTGGGGACAGCTCCTATAATTCACCCCTCCACTTT
>TRBD1|16|.|TRBV24-1|TRBJ2-2
CATSDASTGDTGELFF
TGTGCCACCAGTGATGCCTCGACAGGGGACACCGGGGAGCTGTTTTTT
>TRBD1|13|.|TRBV25-1|TRBJ2-7
CASSVPTGVEQYF
TGTGCCAGCAGTGTACCAACAGGGGTCGAGCAGTACTTC
>TRBD2|14|.|TRBV10-1|TRBJ2-1
CASSGGTSGSKQFF
TGCGCCAGCAGTGGGGGGACTAGCGGGAGCAAGCAGTTCTTC
>TRBD1|15|.|TRBV6-5|TRBJ2-3
CASSSQGAVADTQYF
TGTGCCAGCAGTTCCCAGGGGGCAGTGGCAGATACGCAGTATTTT
>.|14|.|TRBV30|TRBJ2-2
CAWSPPPGTGELFF
TGTGCCTGGAGCCCCCCTCCCGGCACCGGGGAGCTGTTTTTT
>.|14|.|TRBV5-4|TRBJ1-1
CASSLPDSNTEAFF
TGTGCCAGCAGCTTGCCTGACAGCAACACTGAAGCTTTCTTT
>TRBD1|15|.|TRBV5-4|TRBJ1-6
CASSGQGRGNSPLHF
TGTGCCAGCAGCGGACAGGGGCGAGGTAATTCACCCCTCCACTTT
>TRBD1|14|.|TRBV7-2|TRBJ2-2
CASSLQGAGGELFF
TGTGCCAGCAGCCTTCAGGGGGCGGGCGGGGAGCTGTTTTTT
>.|16|once|TRBV7-9|TRBJ2-7
CASRPWDEGGTYEQYF
TGTGCCAGCCGCCCCTGGGACGAGGGGGGGACCTACGAGCAGTACTTC
>TRBD1|15|once|TRBV7-2|TRBJ1-2
CASSLEDRAGHGYTF
TGTGCCAGCAGCTTAGAGGACAGGGCCGGACATGGCTACACCTTC
>.|20|.|TRBV24-1|TRBJ2-7
CATSGPQGPTPRGHDYEQYF
TGTGCCACCAGTGGGCCACAAGGACCCACTCCCAGGGGCCACGACTACGAGCAGTACTTC
>.|16|.|TRBV7-2|TRBJ1-1
CASSLERGYRETEAFF
TGTGCCAGCAGCTTAGAAAGGGGATACAGGGAGACTGAAGCTTTCTTT
>.|12|.|TRBV9|TRBJ2-3
CASSVDTDTQYF
TGTGCCAGCAGCGTAGACACGGATACGCAGTATTTT
>.|12|.|TRBV7-9|TRBJ1-2
CASSVGLYGYTF
TGTGCCAGCAGCGTCGGACTCTATGGCTACACCTTC
>.|14|.|TRBV25-1|TRBJ1-1
CASSELGAATEAFF
TGTGCCAGCAGTGAATTGGGGGCGGCCACTGAAGCTTTCTTT
>.|14|.|TRBV5-6|TRBJ2-7
CASSFGHPPYEQYF
TGTGCCAGCAGCTTCGGTCACCCACCCTACGAGCAGTACTTC